In its sample, the clone carrying this T cell receptor beta chain was seen once. What it binds is unknown. A much larger clone lies a single base off, so this may be a read error. Treatment in this sample: roughly ten-day PBMC culture with coronavirus spike peptide pools or control peptides (ViraFEST assay). The sample comes from a study of vaccination and CD4 T cells after COVID-19. Study-level background: Controls used CEFX viral epitopes (positive), HIV-1 Nef peptides (negative), or no peptide.

The CDR3 has 13 residues. Germline lookup yields CDR1 SGHKS and CDR2 YYEKEE (reference sequence). Researchers used the Oncomine TCR Beta short-read assay to sequence DNA from cultured CD4+ T cells. MiXCR, run by TCRdb on the PCR reads, gives a single entry per CDR3 protein. This repertoire shows around 10,000 distinct CDR3 sequences, approximately 50% found once; its top ten account for 21%. This receptor was taken from a human donor who had recovered from COVID-19. The sample taken for sequencing was CD4+ T cells from blood, cultured in vitro. The rearrangement links TRBV5-5 to TRBJ2-7; the D is unclear. The CDR3 protein is CVSSLIGAYEQYF. In nucleotides, the CDR3 is TGTGTCAGCAGCTTGATTGGGGCCTACGAGCAGTACTTC.